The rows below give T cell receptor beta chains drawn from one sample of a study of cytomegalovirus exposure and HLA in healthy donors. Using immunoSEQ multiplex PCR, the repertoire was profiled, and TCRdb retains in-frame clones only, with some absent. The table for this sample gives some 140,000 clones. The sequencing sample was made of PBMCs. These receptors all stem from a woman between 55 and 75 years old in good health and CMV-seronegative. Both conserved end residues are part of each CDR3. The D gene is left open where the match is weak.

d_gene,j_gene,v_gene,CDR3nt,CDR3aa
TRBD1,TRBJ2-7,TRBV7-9,TGTGCCAGCAGCTTCCCGGGACAGGGGTACGAGCAGTACTTC,CASSFPGQGYEQYF
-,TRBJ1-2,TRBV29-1,TGCAGCGTTGAAGAATCAGGGGTCCCCTATGGCTACACCTTC,CSVEESGVPYGYTF
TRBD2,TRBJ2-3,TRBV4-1,TGCGCCAGCAGCCCAAGACTAGCGGGGGGAACAGATACGCAGTATTTT,CASSPRLAGGTDTQYF
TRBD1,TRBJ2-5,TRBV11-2,TGTGCCAGCAGCCTGGGACAGCAAGAGACCCAGTACTTC,CASSLGQQETQYF
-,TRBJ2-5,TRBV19,TGTGCCAGTAATCCGGGAAACCAAGAGACCCAGTACTTC,CASNPGNQETQYF
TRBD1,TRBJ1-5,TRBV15,TGTGCCACCAGCAGAGGGACAGGGGCACGGAGCAATCAGCCCCAGCATTTT,CATSRGTGARSNQPQHF
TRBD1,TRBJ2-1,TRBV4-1,TGCGCCAGCAGCCAAGATCTCGGGACAGGGGACAATGAGCAGTTCTTC,CASSQDLGTGDNEQFF
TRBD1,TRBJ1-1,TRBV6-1,TGTGCCAGCAGGGGACAGGGGATGACTGAAGCTTTCTTT,CASRGQGMTEAFF
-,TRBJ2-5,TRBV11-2,TGTGCCAGCAGACTCCAAGAGACCCAGTACTTC,CASRLQETQYF
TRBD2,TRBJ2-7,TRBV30,TGTGCCTGGGGAAGCGGGAGCCCCCCCCACGAGCAGTACTTC,CAWGSGSPPHEQYF
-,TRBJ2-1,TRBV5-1,TGCGCCAGCAGATCTGGCGGGACCAGCTCCTACAATGAGCAGTTCTTC,CASRSGGTSSYNEQFF
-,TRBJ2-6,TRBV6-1,TGTGCCAGCAGTGAGGAGGGGAACGGGGCCAACGTCCTGACTTTC,CASSEEGNGANVLTF
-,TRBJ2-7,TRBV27,TGTGCCAGCAGTACCGGACCGCTAGCCGGCGAGCAGTACTTC,CASSTGPLAGEQYF
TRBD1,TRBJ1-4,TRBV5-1,TGCGCCAGCAGCCGAGGGACAGGGAGTTCTTATGAAAAACTGTTTTTT,CASSRGTGSSYEKLFF
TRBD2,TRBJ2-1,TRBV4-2,TGTGCCAGCAGCCAAGAGGCTAGCGGTCTTCACAATGAGCAGTTCTTC,CASSQEASGLHNEQFF
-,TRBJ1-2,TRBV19,TGTGCCAGTAGTACGTCGCGGGGCGGTGGTGGCTACACCTTC,CASSTSRGGGGYTF
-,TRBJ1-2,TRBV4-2,TGTGCCAGCAGCCAAGTATCGGGCGAGGGGGAGGGCTATGGCTACACCTTC,CASSQVSGEGEGYGYTF
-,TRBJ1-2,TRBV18,TGTGCCAGCTCACCACCGGCCCAGGGAGGTTCTGGCTACACCTTC,CASSPPAQGGSGYTF
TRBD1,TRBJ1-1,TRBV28,TGTGCCAGCAGTTTAGGACAGGAAGTTGAAGCTTTCTTT,CASSLGQEVEAFF
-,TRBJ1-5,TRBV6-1,TGTGCCAGCAGTGAATCCGGGACAATTAGCAATCAGCCCCAGCATTTT,CASSESGTISNQPQHF
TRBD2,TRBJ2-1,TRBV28,TGTGCCAGCAGTTATGGCGGGAGCAACAATGAGCAGTTCTTC,CASSYGGSNNEQFF
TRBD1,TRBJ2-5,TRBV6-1,TGTGCCAGCAGTGATGGACAGGGGTTAGAGACCCAGTACTTC,CASSDGQGLETQYF
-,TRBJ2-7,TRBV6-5,TGTGCCAGTGGACAGCGGACCTACGAGCAGTACTTC,CASGQRTYEQYF
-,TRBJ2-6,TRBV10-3,TGTGCCATCACCCTAGGGGGTCCCTCTGGGGCCAACGTCCTGACTTTC,CAITLGGPSGANVLTF
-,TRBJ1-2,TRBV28,TGTGCCAGCAGTTTATCCCTCCTGGGCTACACCTTC,CASSLSLLGYTF
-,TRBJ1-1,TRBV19,TGTGCCAGTAGACGAGGTTTGAACACTGAAGCTTTCTTT,CASRRGLNTEAFF
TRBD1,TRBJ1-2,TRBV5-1,TGCGCCAGCAGCTTGCCACTAGACAGGGGGCGAGGGGATGGCTACACCTTC,CASSLPLDRGRGDGYTF
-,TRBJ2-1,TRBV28,TGTGCCACCACCCGGGGGGCACCCAATGAGCAGTTCTTC,CATTRGAPNEQFF
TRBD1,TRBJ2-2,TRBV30,TGTGCCTGGAGTGTCAAACAGGGGGCAGGGGAGCTGTTTTTT,CAWSVKQGAGELFF
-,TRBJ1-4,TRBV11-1,TGTGCCAGCAGCTTAACTACAACAACTAATGAAAAACTGTTTTTT,CASSLTTTTNEKLFF
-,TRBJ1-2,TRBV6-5,TGTGCCAGCAGTTACAGCGGACAGAAGTATGGCTACACCTTC,CASSYSGQKYGYTF
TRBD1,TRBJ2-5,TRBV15,TGTGCCACCAGCAGAGAGCGGACAGGGCGAGAGACCCAGTACTTC,CATSRERTGRETQYF
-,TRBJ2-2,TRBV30,TGTGCCCATGTGCCGAGTAGATCAGGTGTCGGGGAGCTGTTTTTT,CAHVPSRSGVGELFF
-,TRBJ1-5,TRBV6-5,TGTGCCAGCAGTTACGAGGGTGGGAGGCAGCCCCAGCATTTT,CASSYEGGRQPQHF
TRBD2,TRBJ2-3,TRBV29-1,TGCAGCGTTGAGGGTGGACTAGCGCCTAGCACAGATACGCAGTATTTT,CSVEGGLAPSTDTQYF
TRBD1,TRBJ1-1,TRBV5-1,TGCGCCAGCAGCTCGGGACAGGGGGTAACTGAAGCTTTCTTT,CASSSGQGVTEAFF
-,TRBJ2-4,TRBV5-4,TGTGCCAGCAGCTTGGGGCAGGGGCTCTTACCCCTAGCCAAAAACATTCAGTACTTC,CASSLGQGLLPLAKNIQYF
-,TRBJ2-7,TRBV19,TGTGCCAGTAGTACGGGAGTCTCCTACGAGCAGTACTTC,CASSTGVSYEQYF
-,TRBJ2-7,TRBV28,TGTGCCAGCAGCATTCCCATAAACAGTTACGGCTCCTACGAGCAGTACTTC,CASSIPINSYGSYEQYF
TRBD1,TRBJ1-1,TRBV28,TGTGCCAGCAGTTCTAAAAGGGGGCGTTACACTGAAGCTTTCTTT,CASSSKRGRYTEAFF
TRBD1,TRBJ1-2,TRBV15,TGTGCCACCAGCAGAGACGGAAGGGGGGACAGTGGGGCCTCTGGCTACACCTTC,CATSRDGRGDSGASGYTF
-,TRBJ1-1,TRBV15,TGTGCCACCAGCAGAGATTTAGAGGGGGCTGAAGCTTTCTTT,CATSRDLEGAEAFF
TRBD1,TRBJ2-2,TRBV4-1,TGCGCCAGCAGCCAAGAATATCGGACAGGGGGCCGGGAGCTGTTTTTT,CASSQEYRTGGRELFF
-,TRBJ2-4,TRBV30,TGTGCCTGGAGAGCCCCCCGGGACAAGTTTCACTTC,CAWRAPRDKFHF
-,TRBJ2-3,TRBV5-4,TGTGCCAGCAGCTCCGGGTGGTCCAGCGAAAGCACAGATACGCAGTATTTT,CASSSGWSSESTDTQYF
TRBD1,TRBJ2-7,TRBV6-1,TGTGCCAGCCGCGGACAGGGCAGGTCCTACGAGCAGTACTTC,CASRGQGRSYEQYF